The rows below give T cell receptor beta chains drawn from one sample of a study of early T cells in non-severe SARS-CoV-2 infection. TCRdb reanalysed the 5' RACE reads using MiXCR and keeps one entry per CDR3 protein. This table has approximately 81,000 distinct CDR3 sequences, less than 15% appearing once. Sample: whole blood. All receptors derive from an adult who was a healthcare worker with PCR-confirmed SARS-CoV-2 infection or an uninfected control (not recorded which). Each CDR3 is given with its conserved first and last residue. Fields, in order: clone size, D gene, V gene, J gene, CDR3 protein, CDR3 DNA. D genes are given only for firm matches. Only some rows state a clone size, as once, few, many or a class for expanded clones.

.,.,TRBV11-2,TRBJ2-5,CASSLMGRGKETQYF,TGTGCCAGCAGCTTAATGGGGCGGGGTAAAGAGACCCAGTACTTC
few,.,TRBV5-1,TRBJ2-5,CASSPDPNETQYF,TGCGCCAGCAGCCCCGACCCGAACGAGACCCAGTACTTC
many,TRBD1,TRBV6-5,TRBJ2-7,CASIPSGTGGRNYEQYF,TGTGCCAGCATCCCTAGCGGGACAGGGGGCCGCAACTACGAGCAGTACTTC
few,TRBD2,TRBV5-1,TRBJ2-2,CASRRLAANTGELFF,TGCGCCAGCAGACGACTAGCGGCGAACACCGGGGAGCTGTTTTTT
.,.,TRBV20-1,TRBJ2-1,CSARDLYGGSEQFF,TGCAGTGCTAGAGATCTTTATGGGGGTTCGGAGCAGTTCTTC
.,TRBD1,TRBV28,TRBJ1-1,CASRQQGVLNTEAFF,TGTGCCAGCAGGCAACAGGGGGTTTTGAACACTGAAGCTTTCTTT
few,TRBD1,TRBV20-1,TRBJ1-2,CSADRGGGYTF,TGCAGTGCTGACAGGGGGGGTGGCTACACCTTC
few,TRBD2,TRBV12-3/TRBV12-4,TRBJ2-1,CASRFAGTSGGEQFF,TGTGCCAGCAGATTCGCCGGGACTAGCGGAGGGGAGCAGTTCTTC
few,TRBD1,TRBV5-6,TRBJ2-5,CASRTGTGQETQYF,TGTGCCAGCAGGACCGGGACAGGGCAAGAGACCCAGTACTTC
few,.,TRBV20-1,TRBJ2-1,CSAWGVHGNEQFF,TGCAGTGCATGGGGGGTACACGGCAATGAGCAGTTCTTC
.,.,TRBV28,TRBJ2-7,CASSPTRYIASYEQYF,TGTGCCAGCAGTCCTACCCGGTACATCGCCTCCTACGAGCAGTACTTC
many,TRBD1,TRBV7-7,TRBJ2-2,CASSRQGANTGELFF,TGTGCCAGCAGCCGCCAGGGGGCGAACACCGGGGAGCTGTTTTTT
few,.,TRBV28,TRBJ2-4,CASSQLGVGDLAKNIQYF,TGTGCCAGCAGCCAATTAGGTGTGGGGGACCTAGCCAAAAACATTCAGTACTTC
few,.,TRBV7-9,TRBJ2-7,CASSYRDGGTYEQYF,TGTGCCAGCAGCTACCGGGACGGAGGTACCTACGAGCAGTACTTC
.,.,TRBV20-1,TRBJ2-2,CSARWQYTGELFF,TGCAGTGCTAGATGGCAGTACACCGGGGAGCTGTTTTTT
many,TRBD1,TRBV29-1,TRBJ2-5,CSVRDSQETQYF,TGCAGCGTTCGGGACAGCCAAGAGACCCAGTACTTC
many,.,TRBV5-4,TRBJ1-1,CASSTGTAAFMNTEAFF,TGTGCCAGCAGCACCGGGACGGCCGCTTTTATGAACACTGAAGCTTTCTTT
.,TRBD2,TRBV7-2,TRBJ2-3,CASSSRLAGSTDTQYF,TGTGCCAGCAGCTCTCGACTAGCGGGAAGCACAGATACGCAGTATTTT
many,TRBD1,TRBV5-1,TRBJ2-5,CASSLGDRLFQETQYF,TGCGCCAGCAGCTTGGGGGACAGACTCTTCCAAGAGACCCAGTACTTC
many,TRBD1,TRBV6-1,TRBJ2-3,CASNYRGRVTDTQYF,TGTGCCAGCAATTACAGGGGGCGAGTGACAGATACGCAGTATTTT
few,TRBD2,TRBV10-3,TRBJ2-3,CATNRLAGEGDTQYF,TGTGCCACAAACCGACTAGCGGGAGAGGGAGATACGCAGTATTTT
few,.,TRBV16,TRBJ1-6,CASSPWASSSYNSPLHF,TGTGCCAGCAGCCCTTGGGCCAGCAGCTCCTATAATTCACCCCTCCACTTT
.,.,TRBV11-1,TRBJ1-1,CASSSTSSPPEAFF,TGTGCCAGCAGCTCAACTTCGTCTCCGCCCGAAGCTTTCTTT
few,.,TRBV18,TRBJ1-1,CASSPPNGQNTEAFF,TGTGCCAGCTCACCACCGAACGGCCAAAACACTGAAGCTTTCTTT
many,.,TRBV2,TRBJ1-1,CASTLIGGGDTEAFF,TGTGCCAGCACCCTCATAGGGGGGGGGGACACTGAAGCTTTCTTT
few,.,TRBV7-9,TRBJ2-1,CASSPGATGDEQFF,TGTGCCAGCAGCCCCGGGGCAACCGGTGATGAGCAGTTCTTC
.,.,TRBV7-9,TRBJ1-1,CASSLEWLNTEAFF,TGTGCCAGCAGCTTAGAGTGGCTGAACACTGAAGCTTTCTTT
many,TRBD2,TRBV5-4,TRBJ2-3,CASTVGLAGASTDTQYF,TGTGCCAGCACCGTCGGACTAGCGGGGGCCAGCACAGATACGCAGTATTTT
.,.,TRBV5-6,TRBJ2-3,CASSFGSYTDTQYF,TGTGCCAGCAGCTTCGGCAGTTACACAGATACGCAGTATTTT
many,TRBD1,TRBV18,TRBJ1-3,CASSLSRTGFSGNTIYF,TGTGCCAGCTCACTATCAAGGACAGGATTCTCTGGAAACACCATATATTTT
few,.,TRBV7-2,TRBJ2-7,CASRRDISYEQYF,TGTGCCAGCCGCCGGGACATCTCCTACGAGCAGTACTTC
many,TRBD1,TRBV25-1,TRBJ1-2,CASSEEGDRGNYGYTF,TGTGCCAGCAGTGAAGAGGGGGACAGGGGGAACTATGGCTACACCTTC
few,TRBD1,TRBV5-1,TRBJ1-4,CASSYNRGQEEKLFF,TGCGCCAGCAGCTACAACAGGGGGCAAGAAGAAAAACTGTTTTTT
.,.,TRBV13,TRBJ2-5,CASSPASGETQYF,TGTGCCAGCAGCCCGGCCTCCGGAGAGACCCAGTACTTC
.,TRBD2,TRBV6-2/TRBV6-3,TRBJ2-7,CASSYGTSGSVIYEQYF,TGTGCCAGCAGTTATGGGACTAGCGGGAGTGTCATCTACGAGCAGTACTTC
few,.,TRBV28,TRBJ2-7,CASSFSDSTSSYEQYF,TGTGCCAGCAGTTTTTCCGATTCGACGAGCTCCTACGAGCAGTACTTC